The TCR beta chain described here comes from a study of neurological immune-mediated disorders. CDR3 length equals 16 residues. Germline V gene lookup returns CDR1 SGHRS and CDR2 YFSETQ. The V and J ends lost 0 bases and 2 bases respectively, with 11 bases between them. This clonotype was counted many times. TCRdb re-derived calls from the 5' RACE reads in MiXCR, one entry per CDR3 protein. This table has tens of thousands of distinct CDR3 sequences, more than 3.5% appearing once. Source material: PBMCs. The TCR originated in a man aged 55 to 69 with multiple sclerosis. The V call is TRBV5-1, the J call TRBJ1-4, with a tentative D call TRBD1 (6 bases). CDR3 sequence: CASSLDAGGTNEKLFF. CDR3 sequence (DNA): TGCGCCAGCAGCTTGGATGCTGGGGGCACTAATGAAAAACTGTTTTTT.